This TCR beta chain was retrieved from a study of T-cell reconstitution after alpha-beta-depleted transplantation in children. Unique molecular identifiers were built into the TCRbeta library. TCRdb itself ran the PCR reads through MiXCR, one entry per CDR3 protein. The sample has around 490,000 distinct CDR3 sequences; about an eighth are singletons. In this sample, this clonotype turned up a few times. The trim removed 5 bases at V and 0 bases at J, leaving 5 bases unmatched. This CDR3 spans 16 amino acids. Germline V CDR1 and CDR2: LGHNA, YSLEER. The V and J genes are TRBV4-3 and TRBJ2-1; 9 nucleotides agree with TRBD2. This TCR derives from a female patient between 2 and 15 years old who had a stem cell transplant for aplastic anemia, so the T cells may come from the graft donor. The sequencing used PBMCs, mostly from graft donor cells, collected 180 days after TCRalphabeta/CD19-depleted stem cell transplant. The DNA for the CDR3 is TGCGCCAGCAGCAAAAATAGCGGGGGCTCCTACAATGAGCAGTTCTTC. Translation: CASSKNSGGSYNEQFF.